This TCR beta chain emerged from a study of cytomegalovirus exposure and HLA in healthy donors (dated by TCRdb to about 2017). With respect to the entire study: According to a later analysis, the approximately 130 validation repertoires were produced on the same platform as the 700 or so repertoires of the first cohort. To predict cytomegalovirus infection status, the study combined high-throughput TCR immunosequencing, statistical association of individual TCRs with disease status, and machine learning. The study aimed to test whether cataloging public T cell receptors could reveal signatures of past pathogen exposure. A separate validation cohort of over 95 different subjects was used in addition to the roughly 720-subject first cohort.

Library creation used the immunoSEQ multiplex PCR assay. On the authors' methods: A statistical classification framework was built to diagnose cytomegalovirus status from the catalog of TCR beta chain sequences. This immuneACCESS table, as held by TCRdb, lists in-frame sequences with V and J called but not all clones. Of the missing ones, under half trace to an unresolved V gene in checked studies; the others have no known cause. D and trimming were read from the DNA, whereas the V and J calls and clone size are those reported in that table. The sample includes over 60,000 clones, with roughly 95% observed a single time. About 3% of the sample lies in the top ten. About this clone itself: Its antigen remains unidentified. No per-base quality is available; no much larger clone lies one base away.

Based on the germline V gene (reference sequence), the CDR1 and CDR2 sequences are DFQATT and SNEGSKA. The CDR3, from cysteine to phenylalanine, totals 10 residues. Only the CDR3 DNA is retained, 30 bases long and in frame from the first base. At the junction V is shortened by 5 bases and J by 7 bases, with 9 bases in between. Paper-wide results and their limitations: A later analysis found that TCRs clustered in the first cohort also tended to co-occur in the 120 validation repertoires, with 90% to 95% of cluster scores above 0. A few of the identified cytomegalovirus-associated TCR beta chains were confirmed in vitro to be specific for cytomegalovirus antigens. Across donors, most TCR sequences were observed very rarely, whereas some public TCRs were present in many individuals. A total of roughly 160 TCR beta chains were listed by the study as associated with cytomegalovirus. Cytomegalovirus status was reported to be diagnosed by the classifier with high specificity and sensitivity in both the original and validation cohorts. A later analysis lacked HLA typing for the validation cohort, so it scored co-occurrence in that cohort across all 120 repertoires. It was suggested by the authors that the approach could potentially be generalized to other disease states and immunological phenotypes.

Donors formed part of the validation cohort, which comprised about 120 subjects and was distinct from the first cohort of 550 to 850 subjects. The source is a man aged 18 to 30 in good health and CMV-seronegative. The rearrangement combines TRBV20-1 with TRBJ2-7; a confident D gene designation cannot be given. Sequenced material: PBMCs. The sequenced DNA: TGCAGTGCTTCGGTCCTAGAGCAGTACTTC. This gives the protein CSASVLEQYF.